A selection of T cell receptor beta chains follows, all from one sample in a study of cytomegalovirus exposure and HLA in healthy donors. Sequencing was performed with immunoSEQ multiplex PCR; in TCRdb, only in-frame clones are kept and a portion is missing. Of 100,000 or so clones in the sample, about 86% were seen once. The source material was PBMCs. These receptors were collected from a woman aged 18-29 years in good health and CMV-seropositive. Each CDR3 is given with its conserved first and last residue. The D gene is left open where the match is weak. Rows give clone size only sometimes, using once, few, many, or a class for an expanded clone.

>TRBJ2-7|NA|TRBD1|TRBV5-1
CASSLAPRNGTGIPYEQYF
TGCGCCAGCAGCTTGGCCCCCCGGAACGGGACAGGGATCCCCTACGAGCAGTACTTC
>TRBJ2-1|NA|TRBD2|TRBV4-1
CASSQEGSGRANEQFF
TGCGCCAGCAGCCAAGAGGGTAGCGGGAGGGCCAATGAGCAGTTCTTC
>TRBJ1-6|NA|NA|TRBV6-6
CAIEAGTGNSPLHF
TGTGCCATCGAGGCGGGGACGGGAAATTCACCCCTCCACTTT
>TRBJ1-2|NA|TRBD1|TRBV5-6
CASSQDRQGKTNYGYTF
TGTGCCAGCAGCCAGGACAGACAGGGAAAGACTAACTATGGCTACACCTTC
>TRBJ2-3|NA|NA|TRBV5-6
CASSLTRDTQYF
TGTGCCAGCAGCTTGACCCGGGATACGCAGTATTTT
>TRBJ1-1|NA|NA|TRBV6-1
CASRYTTGNEAFF
TGTGCCAGCAGATATACGACGGGGAATGAAGCTTTCTTT
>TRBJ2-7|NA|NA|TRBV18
CASSPRDFYEQYF
TGTGCCAGCTCACCCAGAGACTTTTACGAGCAGTACTTC
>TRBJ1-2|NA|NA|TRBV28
CASAADGGGGSYGYTF
TGTGCCAGCGCGGCAGACGGCGGGGGAGGTTCCTATGGCTACACCTTC
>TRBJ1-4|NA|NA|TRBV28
CASSTGSTTNEKLFF
TGTGCCAGCAGTACAGGTTCTACAACTAATGAAAAACTGTTTTTT
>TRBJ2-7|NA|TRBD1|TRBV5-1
CASSLTLGTDYEQYF
TGCGCCAGCAGCTTGACCCTCGGGACAGACTACGAGCAGTACTTC
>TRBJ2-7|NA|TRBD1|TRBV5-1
CASSPGQGRYEQYF
TGCGCCAGCAGCCCCGGACAGGGCAGGTACGAGCAGTACTTC
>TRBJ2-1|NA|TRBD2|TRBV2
CASRGGRAGYEQFF
TGTGCCAGCAGAGGCGGGAGGGCCGGGTATGAGCAGTTCTTC
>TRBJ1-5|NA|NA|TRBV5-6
CASSFWATGRNQPQHF
TGTGCCAGCAGCTTTTGGGCGACAGGCCGCAATCAGCCCCAGCATTTT
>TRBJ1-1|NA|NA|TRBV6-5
CASRPVGGTEAFF
TGTGCCAGCAGACCGGTGGGGGGCACTGAAGCTTTCTTT
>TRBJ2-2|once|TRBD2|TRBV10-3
CAITNKRGGSTGELFF
TGTGCCATCACCAATAAGCGGGGGGGTTCCACCGGGGAGCTGTTTTTT
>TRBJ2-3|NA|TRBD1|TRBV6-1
CASSIDRADTQYF
TGTGCCAGCAGTATCGACAGGGCAGATACGCAGTATTTT
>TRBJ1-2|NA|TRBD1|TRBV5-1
CASSEGQGGPVSAYTF
TGCGCCAGCAGCGAGGGACAGGGAGGGCCCGTCTCAGCCTACACCTTC
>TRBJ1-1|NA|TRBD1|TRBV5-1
CASSLQGSDTEAFF
TGCGCCAGCAGCTTACAGGGGAGCGACACTGAAGCTTTCTTT
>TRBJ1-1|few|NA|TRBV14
CASSHAGGGEAFF
TGTGCCAGCAGCCACGCTGGGGGGGGTGAAGCTTTCTTT
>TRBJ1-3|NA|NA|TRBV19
CASSITRMIYF
TGTGCCAGTAGTATAACGCGGATGATATATTTT
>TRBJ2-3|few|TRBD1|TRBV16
CASSLTGVQGDTQYF
TGTGCCAGCAGCCTCACAGGGGTCCAAGGGGATACGCAGTATTTT
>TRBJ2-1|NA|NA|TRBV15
CATSRKGAYNEQFF
TGTGCCACCAGCAGAAAAGGGGCGTACAATGAGCAGTTCTTC
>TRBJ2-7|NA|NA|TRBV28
CASTLGGSGKQYF
TGTGCCAGCACCCTGGGTGGGAGCGGAAAGCAGTACTTC
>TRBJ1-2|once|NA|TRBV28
CASREGRIGYTF
TGTGCCAGCAGGGAGGGGCGGATTGGCTACACCTTC
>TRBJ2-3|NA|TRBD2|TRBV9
CASSVPTSLDTQYF
TGTGCCAGCAGCGTGCCGACTAGCTTGGATACGCAGTATTTT
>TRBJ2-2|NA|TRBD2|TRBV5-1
CASSWGLAGGRNAGELFF
TGCGCCAGCAGCTGGGGACTAGCGGGAGGGCGTAACGCCGGGGAGCTGTTTTTT
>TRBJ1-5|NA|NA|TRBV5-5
CASSVDRNQPQHF
TGTGCCAGCAGCGTGGACAGAAATCAGCCCCAGCATTTT
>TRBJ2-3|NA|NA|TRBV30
CAWSVGTGGDTQYF
TGTGCCTGGAGTGTTGGGACTGGTGGAGATACGCAGTATTTT
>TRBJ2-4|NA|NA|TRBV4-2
CASSVNDRRAKNIQYF
TGTGCCAGCAGCGTTAATGATCGCAGGGCAAAAAACATTCAGTACTTC
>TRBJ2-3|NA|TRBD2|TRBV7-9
CASWATSEGGDTQYF
TGTGCCAGCTGGGCGACTAGCGAAGGGGGAGATACGCAGTATTTT
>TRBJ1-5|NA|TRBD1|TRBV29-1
CSVEVGDRGKGRHF
TGCAGCGTTGAAGTAGGGGACAGGGGCAAGGGCCGGCATTTT
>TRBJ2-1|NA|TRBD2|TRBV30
CAWSVPAGGEQFF
TGTGCCTGGAGTGTCCCAGCGGGAGGAGAGCAGTTCTTC
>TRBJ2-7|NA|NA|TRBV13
CASSGRQGRVEQYF
TGTGCCAGCAGCGGGAGGCAGGGACGGGTCGAGCAGTACTTC
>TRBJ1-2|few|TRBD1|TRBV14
CASSPWGQGIVGYTF
TGTGCCAGCAGCCCTTGGGGACAGGGGATTGTTGGCTACACCTTC
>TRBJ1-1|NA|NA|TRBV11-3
CASRTSGQLSIEAFF
TGTGCCAGCAGAACTTCCGGACAGCTTTCAATTGAAGCTTTCTTT
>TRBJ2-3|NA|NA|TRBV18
CASSPLGDTQYF
TGTGCCAGCTCACCCCTCGGGGATACGCAGTATTTT
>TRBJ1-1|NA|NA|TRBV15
CATSRARFEAFF
TGTGCCACCAGCAGAGCCCGTTTTGAAGCTTTCTTT
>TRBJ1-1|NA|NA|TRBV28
CASSRRTVRTEAFF
TGTGCCAGCAGTCGCAGGACAGTTCGGACTGAAGCTTTCTTT
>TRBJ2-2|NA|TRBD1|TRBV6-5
CASSPTGGETGELFF
TGTGCCAGCAGTCCGACAGGGGGCGAGACCGGGGAGCTGTTTTTT
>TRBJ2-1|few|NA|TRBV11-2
CASSLGAGQEQFF
TGTGCCAGCAGCTTAGGCGCAGGGCAAGAGCAGTTCTTC
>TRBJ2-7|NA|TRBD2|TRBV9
CASRRRLAVTYEQYF
TGTGCCAGCAGACGTAGACTAGCGGTTACCTACGAGCAGTACTTC
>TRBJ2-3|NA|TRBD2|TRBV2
CASRSPSGSGPDTQYF
TGTGCCAGCAGAAGTCCTAGCGGGAGTGGCCCAGATACGCAGTATTTT
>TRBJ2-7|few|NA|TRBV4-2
CASSQATVAYEQYF
TGTGCCAGCAGCCAAGCAACAGTGGCCTACGAGCAGTACTTC
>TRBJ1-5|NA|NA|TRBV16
CASSLPGNQPQHF
TGTGCCAGCAGCCTTCCAGGGAATCAGCCCCAGCATTTT
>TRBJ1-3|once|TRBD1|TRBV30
CAWVKPGQRNTIYF
TGTGCCTGGGTAAAACCGGGACAGAGAAACACCATATATTTT
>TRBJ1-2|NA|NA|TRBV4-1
CASSQEYRDYGYTF
TGCGCCAGCAGCCAAGAGTACAGGGACTATGGCTACACCTTC
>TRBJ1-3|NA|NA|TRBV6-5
CASSVTAGAGNTIYF
TGTGCCAGCAGTGTCACAGCAGGGGCTGGAAACACCATATATTTT
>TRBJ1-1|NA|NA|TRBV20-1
CSAGGGTEAFF
TGCAGTGCTGGGGGAGGGACTGAAGCTTTCTTT
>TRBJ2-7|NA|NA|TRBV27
CASRTAGSYEQYF
TGTGCCAGCAGGACAGCGGGTTCGTACGAGCAGTACTTC
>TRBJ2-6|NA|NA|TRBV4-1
CASSRLSGANVLTF
TGCGCCAGCAGCCGCCTATCTGGGGCCAACGTCCTGACTTTC
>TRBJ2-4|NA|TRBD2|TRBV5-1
CASSSLGLARVGVQYF
TGCGCCAGCAGCTCCCTGGGACTAGCCAGGGTTGGTGTTCAGTACTTC